What follows are 27 T cell receptor beta chains derived from one specimen sequenced in a study of blood T cell repertoires in COVID-19. Sequencing used immunoSEQ multiplex PCR; TCRdb keeps in-frame clones, though not all of them. The sample carries roughly 110,000 clones, 85% recorded once. The sequencing sample was made of peripheral blood. The source of these receptors is a man aged 35 to 55 with acute or convalescent COVID-19.

This chain joins TRBV15 and TRBJ2-5; 8 bases are a match to TRBD2. Unmatched junction bases numbered 11, after V lost 3 bases and J lost 5 bases. Germline CDR1 and CDR2: LNHNV and YYDKDF (reference sequence). CDR3 size: 16 residues. The DNA for the CDR3 is TGTGCCACCAGCAGGGCAGATGGGACTAGAGTGGAGACCCAGTACTTC. It is translated as CATSRADGTRVETQYF.

V is TRBV28 and J is TRBJ2-4, with 9 positions matching TRBD2. The V segment lost 5 bases and the J segment 6 bases; nucleotides outside the gene matches: 11. The CDR3 consists of 16 residues. The germline V gene has CDR1 MDHEN and CDR2 SYDVKM. The CDR3 region has the DNA TGTGCCAGCAGTCCTACCGGGGCTAGCGGGACAAACATTCAGTACTTC. Translating it yields CASSPTGASGTNIQYF.

V usage is TRBV6-6 and J usage is TRBJ2-5; 7 nucleotides agree with TRBD2. The CDR3 is 15 amino acids. Germline V gene data show CDR1 as MNHNY and CDR2 as SVGAGI (reference sequence). J gave up 4 bases and V 3 bases, and 8 bases lay outside the gene matches. The CDR3 coding sequence is TGTGCCAGCAGTTATCAGAAGCGGGGAGGAGAGACCCAGTACTTC. As protein: CASSYQKRGGETQYF.

The CDR3 nucleotides read TGTGCCAGCACCCACTCTGGGGGAGGGAAGAATACGCAGTATTTT. Protein: CASTHSGGGKNTQYF. This chain joins TRBV6-6 and TRBJ2-3, with 7 bases fitting TRBD2. CDR1 is MNHNY, CDR2 SVGAGI, per germline (reference sequence). V shed 7 bases, J shed 7 bases, and the junction held 14 bases outside the gene matches. The CDR3 covers 15 residues.

This sequence joins TRBV12-3 or TRBV12-4 and TRBJ1-6; D is uncertain. The CDR3 is made up of 11 amino acids. The V end was cut by 2 bases, the J end by 13 bases, with 6 bases between. The CDR3 loop is CASSLRGPLHF. Written as DNA, the CDR3 is TGTGCCAGCAGTTTAAGAGGTCCCCTCCACTTT.

The chain carries TRBV6-4 and TRBJ2-3, with TRBD2 matching 12 bases. The trim removed 6 bases at V and 2 bases at J, leaving 3 bases unmatched. The CDR3 is made up of 15 amino acids. Germline CDR1 and CDR2: MRHNA and SNTAGT. This chain's CDR3 is CASRSSGRATDTQYF. The CDR3 region has the DNA TGTGCCAGCAGGTCTAGCGGGAGGGCCACAGATACGCAGTATTTT.

V usage is TRBV7-2 and J usage is TRBJ2-5; 14 bases are shared with TRBD2. The CDR3 contains 19 residues. Germline V gene data show CDR1 as SGHTA and CDR2 as FQGNSA. J lost 5 bases, V lost 2 bases, and 13 bases had no gene match. Here the CDR3 reads CASSLYRLAGGPGLETQYF. For the CDR3, the DNA is TGTGCCAGCAGCTTATATAGACTAGCGGGAGGGCCAGGGTTGGAGACCCAGTACTTC.

The J gene is TRBJ2-6, the V gene TRBV4-1, with a tentative D call TRBD1 (5 bases). The CDR3 loop spans 18 amino acids. Germline CDR1 reads MGHRA; CDR2 reads YSYEKL. V lost 1 base and J 2 bases, leaving 15 bases between the germline ends. CDR3 region: CASSQAPTLGAGANVLTF. CDR3 DNA: TGCGCCAGCAGCCAAGCCCCGACGCTAGGGGCTGGGGCCAACGTCCTGACTTTC.

V is TRBV6-2 or TRBV6-3 and J is TRBJ2-3, with 9 positions matching TRBD2. Unmatched junction bases numbered 3, after V lost 0 bases and J lost 5 bases. Germline loops: CDR1 MNHEY, CDR2 SVGEGT. The CDR3 extends over 15 amino acids. The CDR3 reads CASSYSRGGLDTQYF. Written as DNA, the CDR3 is TGTGCCAGCAGTTACTCGCGGGGGGGATTAGATACGCAGTATTTT.

This chain joins TRBV6-2 or TRBV6-3 and TRBJ2-1, with D unresolved. Trimming took 2 bases from V and 10 from J, leaving 9 bases between them. Germline CDR1 reads MNHEY; CDR2 reads SVGEGT. CDR3 size: 12 residues. The CDR3 sequence is CASSYPTSEQFF. The DNA for the CDR3 is TGTGCCAGCAGTTACCCGACAAGCGAGCAGTTCTTC.

The chain is built from TRBV5-8 and TRBJ2-1; 9 positions agree with TRBD1. The CDR3 is made up of 15 amino acids. V trimming: 2 bases; J trimming: 5 bases; junction bases outside the gene matches: 5. The germline V gene has CDR1 SGHTS and CDR2 YDEGEE. The DNA for the CDR3 is TGTGCCAGCAGCTTTGGGGACAGGGTACACAATGAGCAGTTCTTC. This gives the protein CASSFGDRVHNEQFF.

This chain links TRBV29-1 with TRBJ2-3; D ambiguous. The V gene's germline CDR1 is SQVTM and CDR2 ANQGSEA. Between the trimmed V and J ends, which lost 1 base and 6 bases, there was a span of 8 bases. The CDR3 covers 12 residues. CDR3 sequence: CSVEGARDTQYF. The CDR3, as DNA: TGCAGCGTTGAAGGGGCCAGGGATACGCAGTATTTT.

This clone appeared a single time. The chain recombines TRBV18 with TRBJ2-7; 13 bases line up with TRBD2. This CDR3 has 17 residues. The germline gives CDR1 KGHSH, CDR2 LQKENI. Trimming took 4 bases from V and 3 from J; bases not matched to a gene: 9. As DNA, the CDR3 is TGTGCCAGCTCACGATCGACTAGCGGGAGGTCCTACTACGAGCAGTACTTC. It specifies CASSRSTSGRSYYEQYF.

The gene calls are TRBV7-2 and TRBJ2-3; the D is unclear. The CDR3 is made up of 14 amino acids. The V end was cut by 2 bases, the J end by 4 bases, with 10 bases between. Germline-derived CDR1 and CDR2 are SGHTA and FQGNSA. CDR3 nucleotide sequence: TGTGCCAGCAGCTTACCGCTGAGGCCAGATACGCAGTATTTT. Its protein product is CASSLPLRPDTQYF.

The chain carries TRBV5-5 and TRBJ1-2, with 7 bases lining up with TRBD1. The CDR3 is 15 amino acids. Germline V CDR1 and CDR2: SGHKS, YYEKEE (reference sequence). Trimming took 2 bases from V and 4 from J; bases not matched to a gene: 8. The CDR3 DNA is TGTGCCAGCAGCTTCGGAGAGACAGGGACCTATGGCTACACCTTC. As protein: CASSFGETGTYGYTF.

J is TRBJ1-3 and V is TRBV5-6; 7 bases align to TRBD1. In germline, CDR1 is SGHDT, CDR2 YYEEEE. The CDR3 sequence is 18 residues long. J was trimmed by 4 bases and V by 3 bases; bases with no gene match: 16. The CDR3 is CASSYYRQGVLRGNTIYF. CDR3 nucleotide sequence: TGTGCCAGCAGCTACTACCGACAGGGAGTTCTTAGAGGAAACACCATATATTTT.

This clone has just one count. CDR3: CASSLGFLAGGKETQYF. The CDR3, as DNA: TGTGCCAGCAGCTTAGGGTTCCTAGCGGGGGGGAAAGAGACCCAGTACTTC. V gene TRBV7-2 combines with J gene TRBJ2-5, with TRBD2 matching 12 bases. This CDR3 comprises 17 residues. Unmatched junction bases numbered 6, after V lost 1 base and J lost 3 bases. The V gene's germline CDR1 is SGHTA and CDR2 FQGNSA.

The chain uses TRBV7-8 and TRBJ2-7; TRBD1 matches at 7 bases. The V gene end was trimmed by 5 bases and the J gene end by 8 bases; junction bases not matched to a gene: 9. The CDR3 covers 13 residues. The germline CDR1 and CDR2 sequences are SGHVS and FQNEAQ. The CDR3 sequence: CASSPDRAWKQYF. The CDR3 DNA reads as TGTGCCAGCAGCCCCGACAGGGCTTGGAAGCAGTACTTC.

The V gene is TRBV2, the J gene TRBJ1-5; 10 bases agree with TRBD1. The CDR3 has 14 amino acids. CDR1 and CDR2 (germline): SNHLY, FYNNEI. The V segment lost 7 bases and the J segment 4 bases; nucleotides outside the gene matches: 4. The CDR3 DNA sequence: TGTGCCAGCACCCGGACAGGGGGAAATCAGCCCCAGCATTTT. This gives the protein CASTRTGGNQPQHF.

The chain links TRBV28 to TRBJ2-1; TRBD2 aligns across 9 bases. In germline, CDR1 is MDHEN, CDR2 SYDVKM. J lost 7 bases, V lost 3 bases, and 7 bases had no gene match. The CDR3 has 15 amino acids. Here the CDR3 DNA reads TGTGCCAGCAGTTTTTTGGGCGGGAGGGGGAATGAGCAGTTCTTC. Translating it yields CASSFLGGRGNEQFF.

The V call is TRBV9, the J call TRBJ2-3; 7 bases agree with TRBD2. Germline CDR1 SGDLS, CDR2 YYNGEE. V lost 1 base and J lost 6; bases outside the gene matches: 8. There are 15 residues in the CDR3. Here the CDR3 reads CASSVRDGLGDTQYF. The CDR3 region has the DNA TGTGCCAGCAGCGTAAGGGACGGACTAGGGGATACGCAGTATTTT.

V is TRBV5-6 and J is TRBJ1-2; 8 nucleotides match TRBD1. Germline values: CDR1 SGHDT, CDR2 YYEEEE. This CDR3 is 15 amino acids long. V dropped 0 bases and J dropped 4; count of bases not matched to a gene: 5. CDR3 coding DNA: TGTGCCAGCAGCTTGGGACAGGGGCTAATCTATGGCTACACCTTC. Its protein product is CASSLGQGLIYGYTF.

About this clone itself: The junction departs from germline at one end; a sequencing error may be responsible. The rearrangement links TRBV7-7 to TRBJ2-7; tentative D call: TRBD1 (5 bases). The CDR3 has 14 residues. Germline V lookup: CDR1 SSHAT, CDR2 FNYEAQ (reference sequence). CDR3 sequence reads: CASSLNRQSYEQYF. DNA for the CDR3: TGTGCTAGCAGCTTAAATCGACAGTCCTACGAGCAGTACTTC.

J is TRBJ2-2 and V is TRBV7-3; the D gene is possibly TRBD2 (7 bases). The CDR3 runs to 16 residues. V was pared by 1 base and J by 6 bases, with 15 bases between. Germline loops: CDR1 SGHTA, CDR2 FQGTGA. CDR3 nucleotides: TGTGCCAGCAGCTTAAGACGGGGGGCTTCCCCCGGGGAGCTGTTTTTT. Its protein product is CASSLRRGASPGELFF.

CDR3 in amino acids: CASSLMGLRTDTQYF. The CDR3 DNA sequence: TGTGCCAGCAGCTTAATGGGGCTACGCACAGATACGCAGTATTTT. The chain has TRBV7-9 and TRBJ2-3; tentative D call: TRBD1 (5 bases). CDR1 and CDR2 (germline): SEHNR, FQNEAQ (reference sequence). V lost 2 bases, J lost 1 base, and 10 bases lay in between. The CDR3 has 15 amino acids. The full variable domain, completed using reference TRBV7-9 and TRBJ2-3, is DTGVSQNPRHKITKRGQNVTFRCDPISEHNRLYWYRQTLGQGPEFLTYFQNEAQLEKSRLLSDRFSAERPKGSFSTLEIQRTEQGDSAMYLCASSLMGLRTDTQYFGPGTRLTVL.

The rearrangement links TRBV5-6 to TRBJ2-2; D gene unclear. This CDR3 contains 13 residues. Germline V lookup: CDR1 SGHDT, CDR2 YYEEEE. The V end lost 4 bases, the J end lost 6 bases, and 10 bases lay between the germline ends. CDR3 residues: CASSAFRAGELFF. Written as DNA, the CDR3 is TGTGCCAGCAGCGCGTTTCGGGCCGGGGAGCTGTTTTTT.

This clone showed up just a few times. This sequence joins TRBV6-5 and TRBJ1-1; weak D call: TRBD1 (5 bases). The CDR3 is 14 residues long. Germline CDR1 MNHEY, CDR2 SVGAGI. The V end lost 2 bases, the J end lost 0 bases, and 7 bases lay between the germline ends. The CDR3 region is CASSYGTLNTEAFF. In nucleotides, the CDR3 is TGTGCCAGCAGTTACGGGACTTTGAACACTGAAGCTTTCTTT.